A single T cell receptor (beta chain) is shown here with its context. In the original analysis: The assay estimated nucleated cells by amplifying reference gene primers. Assay: immunoSEQ multiplex PCR; the TCRdb copy retains only in-frame clones and omits some. V and J calls and clone size follow that table, whereas D and trimming were derived from the DNA. The data contain tens of thousands of clones, 85% of them singletons. This entry belongs to a study of blood T cell repertoires in COVID-19. The overall study: The United States, Italy and Spain provided the acute and convalescent COVID-19 samples. Sources were T cells, B-cell-depleted T cells, or PBMCs; the material itself was cDNA or gDNA.

Germline values: CDR1 KGHSH, CDR2 LQKENI. The CDR3 length is 12 residues. The V segment lost 7 bases and the J segment 5 bases; nucleotides outside the gene matches: 1. Sequences were obtained from peripheral blood. The chain is built from TRBV18 and TRBJ2-5, with 10 bases fitting TRBD1. The source of this sequence is an elderly man with acute or convalescent COVID-19. In nucleotides, the CDR3 is TGTGCCAGCTGGACAGGGGGTGAGACCCAGTACTTC. Amino acid sequence: CASWTGGETQYF.